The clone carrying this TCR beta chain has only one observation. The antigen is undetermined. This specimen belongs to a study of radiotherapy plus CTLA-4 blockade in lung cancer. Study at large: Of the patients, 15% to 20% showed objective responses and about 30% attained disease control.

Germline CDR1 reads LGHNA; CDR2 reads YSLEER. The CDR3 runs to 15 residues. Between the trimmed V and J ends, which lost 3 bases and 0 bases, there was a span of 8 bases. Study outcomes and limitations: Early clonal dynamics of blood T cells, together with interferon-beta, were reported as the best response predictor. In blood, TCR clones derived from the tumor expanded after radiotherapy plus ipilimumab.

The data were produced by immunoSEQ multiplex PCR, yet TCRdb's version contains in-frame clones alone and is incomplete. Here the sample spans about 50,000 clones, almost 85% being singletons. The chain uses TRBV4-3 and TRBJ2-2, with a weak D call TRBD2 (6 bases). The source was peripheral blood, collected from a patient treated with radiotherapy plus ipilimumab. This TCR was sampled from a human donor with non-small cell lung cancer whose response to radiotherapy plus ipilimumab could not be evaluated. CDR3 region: CASSQRGTNTGELFF. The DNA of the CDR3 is TGCGCCAGCAGCCAGCGGGGAACGAACACCGGGGAGCTGTTTTTT.